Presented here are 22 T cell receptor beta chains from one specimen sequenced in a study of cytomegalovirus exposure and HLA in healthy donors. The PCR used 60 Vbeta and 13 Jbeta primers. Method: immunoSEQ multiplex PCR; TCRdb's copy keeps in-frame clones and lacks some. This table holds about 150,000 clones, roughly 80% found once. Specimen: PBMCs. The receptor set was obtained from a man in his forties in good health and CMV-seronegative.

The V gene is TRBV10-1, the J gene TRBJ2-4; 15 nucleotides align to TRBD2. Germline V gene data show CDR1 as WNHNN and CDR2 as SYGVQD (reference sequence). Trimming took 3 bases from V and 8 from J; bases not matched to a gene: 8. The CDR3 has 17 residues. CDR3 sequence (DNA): TGCGCCAGCAGTGATTGCCCGGGACTAGCGGGAGGAGACATTCAGTACTTC. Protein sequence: CASSDCPGLAGGDIQYF.

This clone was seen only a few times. The CDR3 loop is CASSQETALALSGGEQYF. The DNA for the CDR3 is TGCGCCAGCAGCCAAGAGACGGCTTTAGCGCTCAGCGGGGGGGAGCAGTACTTC. The chain employs TRBV4-3 and TRBJ2-7; TRBD2 aligns across 9 bases. Germline V CDR1 and CDR2: LGHNA, YSLEER. Trimming took 0 bases from V and 7 from J; bases not matched to a gene: 16. This CDR3 is 18 amino acids long.

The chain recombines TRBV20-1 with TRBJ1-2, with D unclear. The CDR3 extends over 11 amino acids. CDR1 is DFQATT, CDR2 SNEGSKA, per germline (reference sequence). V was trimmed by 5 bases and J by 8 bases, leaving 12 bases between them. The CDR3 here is CSAGPQKGYTF. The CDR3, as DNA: TGCAGTGCTGGGCCCCAGAAAGGCTACACCTTC.

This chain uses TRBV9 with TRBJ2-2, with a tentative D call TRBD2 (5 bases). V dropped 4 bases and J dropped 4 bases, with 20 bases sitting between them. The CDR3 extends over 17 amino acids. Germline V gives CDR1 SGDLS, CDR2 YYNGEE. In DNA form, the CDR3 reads TGTGCCAGCAGCTTGGGAGCCGAGGGTTGGGGCACCGGGGAGCTGTTTTTT. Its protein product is CASSLGAEGWGTGELFF.

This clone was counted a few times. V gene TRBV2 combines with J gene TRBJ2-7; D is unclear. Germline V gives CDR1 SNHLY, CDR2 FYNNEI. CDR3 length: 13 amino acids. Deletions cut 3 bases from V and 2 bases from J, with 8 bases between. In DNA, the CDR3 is TGTGCCAGCAGTGATCCAGGCGCCTACGAGCAGTACTTC. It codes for CASSDPGAYEQYF.

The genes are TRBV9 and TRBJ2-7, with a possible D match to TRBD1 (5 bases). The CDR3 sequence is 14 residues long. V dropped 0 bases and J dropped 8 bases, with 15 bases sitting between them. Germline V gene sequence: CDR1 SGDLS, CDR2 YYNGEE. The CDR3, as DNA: TGTGCCAGCAGCGTAGGAAGGGGCGATGTCCAGCAGTACTTC. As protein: CASSVGRGDVQQYF.

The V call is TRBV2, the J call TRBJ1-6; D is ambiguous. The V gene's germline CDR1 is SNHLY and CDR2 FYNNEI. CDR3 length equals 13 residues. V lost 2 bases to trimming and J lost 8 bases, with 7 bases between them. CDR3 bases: TGTGCCAGCAGTGAAATCGGAGATTCACCCCTCCACTTT. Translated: CASSEIGDSPLHF.

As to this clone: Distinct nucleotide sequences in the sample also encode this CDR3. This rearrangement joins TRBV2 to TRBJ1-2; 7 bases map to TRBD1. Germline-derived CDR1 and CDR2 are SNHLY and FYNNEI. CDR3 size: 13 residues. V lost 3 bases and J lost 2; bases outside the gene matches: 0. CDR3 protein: CASSEGQNYGYTF. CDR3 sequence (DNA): TGTGCCAGCAGTGAGGGACAGAACTATGGCTACACCTTC.

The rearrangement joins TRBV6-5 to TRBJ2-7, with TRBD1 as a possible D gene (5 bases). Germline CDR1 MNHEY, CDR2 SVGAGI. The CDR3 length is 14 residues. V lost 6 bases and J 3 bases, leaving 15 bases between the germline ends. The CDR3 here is CASRNQEGVYEQYF. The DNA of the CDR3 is TGTGCCAGCAGGAATCAGGAAGGGGTCTACGAGCAGTACTTC.

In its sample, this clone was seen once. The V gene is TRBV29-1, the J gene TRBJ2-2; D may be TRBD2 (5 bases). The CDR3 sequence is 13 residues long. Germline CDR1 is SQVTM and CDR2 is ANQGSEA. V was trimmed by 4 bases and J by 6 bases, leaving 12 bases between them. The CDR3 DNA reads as TGCAGCGTTGGGAGGCTAGCCTCCGGGGAGCTGTTTTTT. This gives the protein CSVGRLASGELFF.

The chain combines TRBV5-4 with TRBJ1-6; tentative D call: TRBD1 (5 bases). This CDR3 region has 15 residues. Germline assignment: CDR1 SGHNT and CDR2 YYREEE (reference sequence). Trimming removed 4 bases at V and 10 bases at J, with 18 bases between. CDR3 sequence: CASSPDKGAWSPLHF. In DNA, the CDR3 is TGTGCCAGCAGCCCGGACAAAGGGGCTTGGTCACCCCTCCACTTT.

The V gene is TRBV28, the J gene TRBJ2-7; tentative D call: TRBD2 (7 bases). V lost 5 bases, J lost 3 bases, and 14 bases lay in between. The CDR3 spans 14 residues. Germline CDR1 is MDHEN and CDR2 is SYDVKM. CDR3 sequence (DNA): TGTGCCAGCAGTATTGGAGGGGGGGTCTACGAGCAGTACTTC. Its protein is CASSIGGGVYEQYF. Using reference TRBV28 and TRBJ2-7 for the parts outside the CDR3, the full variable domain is DVKVTQSSRYLVKRTGEKVFLECVQDMDHENMFWYRQDPGLGLRLIYFSYDVKMKEKGDIPEGYSVSREKKERFSLILESASTNQTSMYLCASSIGGGVYEQYFGPGTRLTVT.

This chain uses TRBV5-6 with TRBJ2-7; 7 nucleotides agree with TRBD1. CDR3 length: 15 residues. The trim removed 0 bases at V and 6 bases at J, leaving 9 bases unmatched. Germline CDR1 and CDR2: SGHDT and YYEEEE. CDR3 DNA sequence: TGTGCCAGCAGCTTGGGACAGGGTTCTTGGCTCGAGCAGTACTTC. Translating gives CASSLGQGSWLEQYF.

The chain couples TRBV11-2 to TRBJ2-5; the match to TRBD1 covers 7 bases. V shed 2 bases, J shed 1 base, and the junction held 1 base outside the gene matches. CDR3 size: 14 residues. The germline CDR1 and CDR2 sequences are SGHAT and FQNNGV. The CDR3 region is CASSLRQGQETQYF. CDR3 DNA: TGTGCCAGCAGCTTACGACAGGGCCAAGAGACCCAGTACTTC.

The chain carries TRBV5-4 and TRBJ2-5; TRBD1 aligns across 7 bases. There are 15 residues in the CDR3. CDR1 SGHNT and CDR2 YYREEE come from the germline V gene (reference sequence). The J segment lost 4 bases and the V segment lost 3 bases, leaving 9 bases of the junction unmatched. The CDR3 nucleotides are TGTGCCAGCAGCTCGGGTTCGGGACAGCGAGAGACCCAGTACTTC. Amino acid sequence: CASSSGSGQRETQYF.

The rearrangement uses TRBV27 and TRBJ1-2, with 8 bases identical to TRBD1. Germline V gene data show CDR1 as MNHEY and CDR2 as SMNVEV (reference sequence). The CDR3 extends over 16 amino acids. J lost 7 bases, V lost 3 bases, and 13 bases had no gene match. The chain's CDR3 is CASSLFGETGVGGYTF. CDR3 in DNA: TGTGCCAGCAGTTTGTTTGGGGAGACAGGGGTCGGTGGCTACACCTTC.

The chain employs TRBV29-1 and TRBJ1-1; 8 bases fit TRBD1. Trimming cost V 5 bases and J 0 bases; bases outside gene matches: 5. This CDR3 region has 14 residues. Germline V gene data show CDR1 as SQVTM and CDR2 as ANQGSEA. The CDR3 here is CSVRSGGMNTEAFF. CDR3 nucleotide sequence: TGCAGCGTTAGATCAGGGGGCATGAACACTGAAGCTTTCTTT.

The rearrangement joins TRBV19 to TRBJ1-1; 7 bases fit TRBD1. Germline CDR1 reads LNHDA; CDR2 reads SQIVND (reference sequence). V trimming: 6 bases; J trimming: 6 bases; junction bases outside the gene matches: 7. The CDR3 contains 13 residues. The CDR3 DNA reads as TGTGCCAGTAGGGGCAACAGGGGATCTGAAGCTTTCTTT. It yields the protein CASRGNRGSEAFF.

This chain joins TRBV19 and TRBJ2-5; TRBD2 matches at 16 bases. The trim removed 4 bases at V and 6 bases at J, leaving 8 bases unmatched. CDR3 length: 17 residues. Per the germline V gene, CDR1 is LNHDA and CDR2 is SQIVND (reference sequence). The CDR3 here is CASSTSGTSGGVKTQYF. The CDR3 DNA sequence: TGTGCCAGTAGTACATCCGGGACTAGCGGGGGGGTGAAGACCCAGTACTTC.

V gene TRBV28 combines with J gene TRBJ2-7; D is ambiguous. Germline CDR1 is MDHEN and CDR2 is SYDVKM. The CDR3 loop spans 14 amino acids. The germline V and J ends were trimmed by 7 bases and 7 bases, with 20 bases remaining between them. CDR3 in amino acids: CASNPGGQTSEQYF. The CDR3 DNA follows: TGTGCCAGCAACCCAGGTGGTCAGACGTCAGAGCAGTACTTC.

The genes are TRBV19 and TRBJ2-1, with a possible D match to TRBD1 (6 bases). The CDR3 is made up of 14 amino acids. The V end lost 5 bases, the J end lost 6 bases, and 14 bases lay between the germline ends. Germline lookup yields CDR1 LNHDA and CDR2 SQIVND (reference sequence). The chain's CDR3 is CASSVQGTGNEQFF. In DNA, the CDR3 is TGTGCCAGTAGTGTCCAGGGGACCGGCAATGAGCAGTTCTTC.

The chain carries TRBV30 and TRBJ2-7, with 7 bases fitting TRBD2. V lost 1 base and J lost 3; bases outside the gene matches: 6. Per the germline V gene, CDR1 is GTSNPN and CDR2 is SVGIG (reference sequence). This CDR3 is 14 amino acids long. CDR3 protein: CAWSEGGSLYEQYF. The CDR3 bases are TGTGCCTGGAGTGAGGGCGGGAGTCTCTACGAGCAGTACTTC.